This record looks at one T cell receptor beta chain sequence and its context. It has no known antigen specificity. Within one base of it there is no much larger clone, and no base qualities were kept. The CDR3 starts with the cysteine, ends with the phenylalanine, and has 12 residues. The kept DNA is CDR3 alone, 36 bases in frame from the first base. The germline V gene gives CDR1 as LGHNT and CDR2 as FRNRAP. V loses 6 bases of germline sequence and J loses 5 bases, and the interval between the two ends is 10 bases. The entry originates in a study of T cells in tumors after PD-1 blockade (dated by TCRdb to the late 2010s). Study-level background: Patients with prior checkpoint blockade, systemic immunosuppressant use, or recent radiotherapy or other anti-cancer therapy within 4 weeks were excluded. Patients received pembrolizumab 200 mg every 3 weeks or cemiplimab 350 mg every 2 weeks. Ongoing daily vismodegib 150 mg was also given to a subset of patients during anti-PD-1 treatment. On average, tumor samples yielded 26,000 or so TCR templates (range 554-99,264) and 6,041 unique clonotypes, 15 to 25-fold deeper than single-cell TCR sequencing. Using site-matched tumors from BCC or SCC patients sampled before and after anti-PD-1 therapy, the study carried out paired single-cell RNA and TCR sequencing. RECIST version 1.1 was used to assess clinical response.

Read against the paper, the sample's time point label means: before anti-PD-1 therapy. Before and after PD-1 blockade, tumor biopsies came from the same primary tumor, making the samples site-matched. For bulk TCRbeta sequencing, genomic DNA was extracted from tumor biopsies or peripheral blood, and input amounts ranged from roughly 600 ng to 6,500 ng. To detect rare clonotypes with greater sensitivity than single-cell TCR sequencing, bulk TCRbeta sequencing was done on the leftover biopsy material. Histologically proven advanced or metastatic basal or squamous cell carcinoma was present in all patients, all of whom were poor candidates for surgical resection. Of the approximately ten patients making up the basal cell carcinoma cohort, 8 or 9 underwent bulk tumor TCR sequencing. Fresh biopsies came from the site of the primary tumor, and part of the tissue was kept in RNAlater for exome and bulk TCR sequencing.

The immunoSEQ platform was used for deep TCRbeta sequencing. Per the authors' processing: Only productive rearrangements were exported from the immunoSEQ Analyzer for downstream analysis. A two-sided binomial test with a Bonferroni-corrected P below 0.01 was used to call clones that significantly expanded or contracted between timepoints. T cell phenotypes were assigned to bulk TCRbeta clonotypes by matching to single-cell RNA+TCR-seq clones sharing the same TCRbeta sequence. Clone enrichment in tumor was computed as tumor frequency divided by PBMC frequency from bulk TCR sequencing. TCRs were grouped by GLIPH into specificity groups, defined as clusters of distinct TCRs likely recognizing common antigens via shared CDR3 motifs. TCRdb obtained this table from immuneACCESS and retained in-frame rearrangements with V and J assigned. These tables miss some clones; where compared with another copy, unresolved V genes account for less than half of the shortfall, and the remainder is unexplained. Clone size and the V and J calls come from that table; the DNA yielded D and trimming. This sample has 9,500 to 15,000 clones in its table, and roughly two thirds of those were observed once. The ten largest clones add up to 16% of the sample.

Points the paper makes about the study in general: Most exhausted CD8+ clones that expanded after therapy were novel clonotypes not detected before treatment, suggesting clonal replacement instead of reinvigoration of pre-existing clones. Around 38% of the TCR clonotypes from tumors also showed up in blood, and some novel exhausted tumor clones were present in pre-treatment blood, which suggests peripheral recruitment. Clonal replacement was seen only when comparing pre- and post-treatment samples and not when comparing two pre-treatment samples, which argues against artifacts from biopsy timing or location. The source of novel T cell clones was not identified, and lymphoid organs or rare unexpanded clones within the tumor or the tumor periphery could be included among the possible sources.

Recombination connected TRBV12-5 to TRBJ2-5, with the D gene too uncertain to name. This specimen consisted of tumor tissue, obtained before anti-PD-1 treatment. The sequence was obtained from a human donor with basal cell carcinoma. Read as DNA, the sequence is TGTGCTAGTGGCCCAAGGGTTGAGACCCAGTACTTC. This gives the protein CASGPRVETQYF. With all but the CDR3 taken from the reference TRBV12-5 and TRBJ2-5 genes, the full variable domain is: DARVTQTPRHKVTEMGQEVTMRCQPILGHNTVFWYRQTMMQGLELLAYFRNRAPLDDSGMPKDRFSAEMPDATLATLKIQPSEPRDSAVYFCASGPRVETQYFGPGTRLLVL.